A single sample is the source of the 21 T cell receptor beta chains below, sequenced in a study of T cells in Graves' hyperthyroidism and ophthalmopathy. TCR beta CDR3 regions were amplified from RNA. First-round RT-PCR with HTBI primers amplified the TCR CDR3 region. TCRdb reanalysed the multiplex PCR reads using MiXCR and keeps one entry per CDR3 protein. The profile covers 500,000 to 600,000 distinct CDR3 sequences, with 20% appearing a single time and approximately 48% taken by the ten largest. Material for sequencing was blood. Receptors originate from a man aged 35 to 55 with Graves' ophthalmopathy.

The table lists this clonotype with a few counts. This chain links TRBV13 with TRBJ2-2, with 13 bases aligning to TRBD2. Germline V gene lookup returns CDR1 PRHDT and CDR2 FYEKMQ (reference sequence). CDR3 size: 18 residues. The ends lost 4 bases at V and 3 bases at J; junction bases unmatched: 8. CDR3 residues: CASSSWTSGGHDTGELFF. The CDR3 DNA follows: TGTGCCAGCAGCTCCTGGACTAGCGGGGGCCATGACACCGGGGAGCTGTTTTTT.

As regards this clonotype: One end of the junction is discordant with germline, which a read error may explain. This chain uses TRBV28 with TRBJ1-5; no clear D gene. Germline lookup yields CDR1 MDHEN and CDR2 SYDVKM. CDR3 length: 11 amino acids. The CDR3 reads CAGSLNQPQHF. CDR3 in DNA: TGTGCCGGCAGTCTCAATCAGCCCCAGCATTTT.

In its sample, this clonotype was seen a few times. The chain combines TRBV3-1 with TRBJ1-2, with D hard to call. The V end was cut by 4 bases, the J end by 4 bases, with 13 bases between. The CDR3 contains 14 residues. Germline CDR1 and CDR2: LGHDT and YNNKEL (reference sequence). CDR3 bases: TGTGCCAGCAGCCCTGCAAGTGGTTTCTATGGCTACACCTTC. The encoded protein is CASSPASGFYGYTF. The variable domain in full, with the rest retrieved from reference TRBV3-1 and TRBJ1-2, is DTAVSQTPKYLVTQMGNDKSIKCEQNLGHDTMYWYKQDSKKFLKIMFSYNNKELIINETVPNRFSPKSPDKAHLNLHINSLELGDSAVYFCASSPASGFYGYTFGSGTRLTVV.

This clonotype was counted at least ten times. This chain links TRBV11-2 with TRBJ2-1; 8 bases agree with TRBD2. Germline V gene lookup returns CDR1 SGHAT and CDR2 FQNNGV. The CDR3 covers 18 residues. V shed 2 bases and J 4 bases; nucleotides not matched to a gene: 13. The CDR3 DNA is TGTGCCAGCAGCTTAAATGGTGGGGGAAGCGGGGGATACAATGAGCAGTTCTTC. It codes for CASSLNGGGSGGYNEQFF.

This clonotype was counted a few times. CDR3: CAWMGAGFADTQYF. The CDR3 DNA reads TGTGCCTGGATGGGGGCAGGGTTTGCAGATACGCAGTATTTT. J is TRBJ2-3 and V is TRBV30; TRBD1 might be the D (6 bases). The CDR3 is 14 residues long. Looked up from germline, CDR1 is GTSNPN and CDR2 is SVGIG (reference sequence). V gave up 4 bases and J gave up 4 bases, with 15 bases separating them.

The chain couples TRBV6-1 to TRBJ2-1; 7 bases fit TRBD2. CDR1 and CDR2 from the germline V gene are MNHNS and SASEGT. The length of the CDR3 is 11 residues. After removal of 7 bases from V and 9 bases from J, the junction contained 3 bases not matched to a gene. CDR3 sequence reads: CASKTSFEQFF. CDR3 DNA: TGTGCCAGCAAGACTAGCTTTGAGCAGTTCTTC.

This clonotype has a count of ten or more. The chain recombines TRBV3-1 with TRBJ1-3, with D hard to call. The CDR3 runs to 15 residues. The germline CDR1 and CDR2 sequences are LGHDT and YNNKEL (reference sequence). V shed 1 base and J shed 0 bases, with 7 bases lying between them. The CDR3: CASSQGSNSGNTIYF. In DNA, the CDR3 is TGTGCCAGCAGCCAAGGGTCGAACTCTGGAAACACCATATATTTT.

The chain joins TRBV12-3 or TRBV12-4 to TRBJ1-1; D unclear. This CDR3 region has 12 residues. V dropped 7 bases and J dropped 7 bases, with 13 bases sitting between them. The CDR3 bases are TGTGCCAGCACCCTCGACAAAGGTGAAGCTTTCTTT. Its protein is CASTLDKGEAFF.

This clonotype was observed many times. The chain links TRBV2 to TRBJ2-1, with 7 bases lining up with TRBD2. Germline V CDR1 and CDR2: SNHLY, FYNNEI. CDR3 length equals 13 residues. After removal of 0 bases from V and 8 bases from J, the junction contained 1 base not matched to a gene. The CDR3 nucleotides read TGTGCCAGCAGTGAAGCGCTAGCGGATGAGCAGTTCTTC. Translation gives CASSEALADEQFF.

The table lists this clonotype with a few counts. This chain connects TRBV6-1 to TRBJ1-1; D is possibly TRBD1 (5 bases). CDR1 and CDR2 from the germline V gene are MNHNS and SASEGT. Trimming pared 3 bases from V and 6 bases from J, leaving 23 bases between. This CDR3 comprises 17 residues. The CDR3 region has the DNA TGTGCCAGCAGTGACTCCGGGGCTACCGTACGACTCGCTGAAGCTTTCTTT. Translating gives CASSDSGATVRLAEAFF.

This clonotype appeared a single time. The genes are TRBV4-3 and TRBJ2-5; no firm D call. Germline lookup yields CDR1 LGHNA and CDR2 YSLEER. V lost 0 bases and J lost 0, with 8 bases in between. This CDR3 contains 15 residues. CDR3 amino acids: CASSQDWYNQETQYF. CDR3 DNA: TGCGCCAGCAGCCAAGATTGGTACAACCAAGAGACCCAGTACTTC.

The J gene is TRBJ2-4, the V gene TRBV7-3; D perhaps matches TRBD2 (5 bases). The length of the CDR3 is 15 residues. Germline assignment: CDR1 SGHTA and CDR2 FQGTGA. V gave up 1 base and J gave up 2 bases, with 9 bases separating them. Written as DNA, the CDR3 is TGTGCCAGCAGCTTAATACGGGGTTCCAAAAACATTCAGTACTTC. Translation gives CASSLIRGSKNIQYF.

This clonotype was counted many times. This rearrangement joins TRBV11-3 to TRBJ1-1; a possible D gene is TRBD1 (5 bases). The CDR3 sequence is 14 residues long. Trimming shortened V by 1 base and J by 5 bases, and 11 bases separated the two germline ends. Looked up from germline, CDR1 is SGHNT and CDR2 is YENEEA. CDR3 in amino acids: CASSLGGVSTEAFF. CDR3 DNA sequence: TGTGCCAGCAGCTTAGGAGGGGTCAGTACTGAAGCTTTCTTT.

This clonotype came up many times. The CDR3 loop is CASSSGQVKGNTEAFF. The CDR3 coding sequence is TGCGCCAGCAGTAGTGGACAGGTTAAAGGAAACACTGAAGCTTTCTTT. The genes are TRBV5-1 and TRBJ1-1; 7 nucleotides match TRBD1. The trim removed 5 bases at V and 2 bases at J, leaving 12 bases unmatched. The germline V gene encodes CDR1 SGHRS and CDR2 YFSETQ. The CDR3 is 16 residues long.

The J gene is TRBJ2-7, the V gene TRBV7-9; D possibly uses TRBD1 or TRBD2 (5 bases each). The germline V gene encodes CDR1 SEHNR and CDR2 FQNEAQ (reference sequence). This CDR3 spans 14 amino acids. The V and J ends lost 6 bases and 0 bases respectively, with 12 bases between them. The CDR3 DNA follows: TGTGCCAGCAGTGACCGGGACGGCTCCTACGAGCAGTACTTC. Translation: CASSDRDGSYEQYF.

The CDR3 nucleotides are TGTGCCAGCAGTTTGGGGACAGGGAGTCAGCCCCAGCATTTT. Amino acid sequence: CASSLGTGSQPQHF. The chain combines TRBV28 with TRBJ1-5; 9 bases match TRBD1. Germline CDR1 and CDR2: MDHEN and SYDVKM. V lost 3 bases and J lost 6; bases outside the gene matches: 3. The CDR3 is 14 amino acids.

V and J are TRBV27 and TRBJ1-4; D remains ambiguous. The V gene's germline CDR1 is MNHEY and CDR2 SMNVEV (reference sequence). The CDR3 is made up of 13 amino acids. V was pared by 8 bases and J by 8 bases, with 15 bases between. CDR3 DNA: TGTGCCAGCCAAGGACCGCGCGGAGAAAAACTGTTTTTT. It is translated as CASQGPRGEKLFF.

The rearrangement links TRBV20-1 to TRBJ2-7; 13 bases line up with TRBD2. Germline lookup yields CDR1 DFQATT and CDR2 SNEGSKA (reference sequence). The length of the CDR3 is 18 residues. Germline trimming cut 1 base from V and 6 bases from J; bases unmatched to any gene: 15. Here the CDR3 reads CSARGHLTSGRALGEQYF. The CDR3 DNA sequence: TGCAGTGCTAGAGGTCACCTAACTAGCGGGAGGGCCCTTGGCGAGCAGTACTTC.

The chain recombines TRBV10-2 with TRBJ2-3, with TRBD1 identical over 10 bases. Germline lookup yields CDR1 WSHSY and CDR2 SAAADI. Unmatched junction bases numbered 15, after V lost 4 bases and J lost 2 bases. The CDR3 is 19 amino acids. DNA of the CDR3: TGCGCCAGCAGTGGCCCCTCATTCGGACAGGGGGATATCACAGATACGCAGTATTTT. Residues: CASSGPSFGQGDITDTQYF.

This clonotype was recorded at least ten times. The chain carries TRBV11-3 and TRBJ2-1; TRBD1 agrees at 8 bases. Germline CDR1 reads SGHNT; CDR2 reads YENEEA. The trim removed 5 bases at V and 10 bases at J, leaving 10 bases unmatched. This CDR3 has 14 amino acids. CDR3 in amino acids: CASSTGQESGEQFF. The CDR3 nucleotides are TGTGCCAGCAGCACGGGACAGGAGTCAGGGGAGCAGTTCTTC. Together with reference TRBV11-3 and TRBJ2-1, the CDR3 gives the full variable domain: EAGVVQSPRYKIIEKKQPVAFWCNPISGHNTLYWYLQNLGQGPELLIRYENEEAVDDSQLPKDRFSAERLKGVDSTLKIQPAELGDSAVYLCASSTGQESGEQFFGPGTRLTVL.

The sample holds many counts of this clonotype. V is TRBV7-9 and J is TRBJ2-5; D is perhaps TRBD2 (5 bases). This CDR3 spans 14 amino acids. Germline V lookup: CDR1 SEHNR, CDR2 FQNEAQ (reference sequence). V lost 1 base, J lost 2 bases, and 8 bases lay in between. CDR3 protein: CASSLGEQQETQYF. The DNA of the CDR3 is TGTGCCAGCAGCTTAGGGGAGCAGCAAGAGACCCAGTACTTC.